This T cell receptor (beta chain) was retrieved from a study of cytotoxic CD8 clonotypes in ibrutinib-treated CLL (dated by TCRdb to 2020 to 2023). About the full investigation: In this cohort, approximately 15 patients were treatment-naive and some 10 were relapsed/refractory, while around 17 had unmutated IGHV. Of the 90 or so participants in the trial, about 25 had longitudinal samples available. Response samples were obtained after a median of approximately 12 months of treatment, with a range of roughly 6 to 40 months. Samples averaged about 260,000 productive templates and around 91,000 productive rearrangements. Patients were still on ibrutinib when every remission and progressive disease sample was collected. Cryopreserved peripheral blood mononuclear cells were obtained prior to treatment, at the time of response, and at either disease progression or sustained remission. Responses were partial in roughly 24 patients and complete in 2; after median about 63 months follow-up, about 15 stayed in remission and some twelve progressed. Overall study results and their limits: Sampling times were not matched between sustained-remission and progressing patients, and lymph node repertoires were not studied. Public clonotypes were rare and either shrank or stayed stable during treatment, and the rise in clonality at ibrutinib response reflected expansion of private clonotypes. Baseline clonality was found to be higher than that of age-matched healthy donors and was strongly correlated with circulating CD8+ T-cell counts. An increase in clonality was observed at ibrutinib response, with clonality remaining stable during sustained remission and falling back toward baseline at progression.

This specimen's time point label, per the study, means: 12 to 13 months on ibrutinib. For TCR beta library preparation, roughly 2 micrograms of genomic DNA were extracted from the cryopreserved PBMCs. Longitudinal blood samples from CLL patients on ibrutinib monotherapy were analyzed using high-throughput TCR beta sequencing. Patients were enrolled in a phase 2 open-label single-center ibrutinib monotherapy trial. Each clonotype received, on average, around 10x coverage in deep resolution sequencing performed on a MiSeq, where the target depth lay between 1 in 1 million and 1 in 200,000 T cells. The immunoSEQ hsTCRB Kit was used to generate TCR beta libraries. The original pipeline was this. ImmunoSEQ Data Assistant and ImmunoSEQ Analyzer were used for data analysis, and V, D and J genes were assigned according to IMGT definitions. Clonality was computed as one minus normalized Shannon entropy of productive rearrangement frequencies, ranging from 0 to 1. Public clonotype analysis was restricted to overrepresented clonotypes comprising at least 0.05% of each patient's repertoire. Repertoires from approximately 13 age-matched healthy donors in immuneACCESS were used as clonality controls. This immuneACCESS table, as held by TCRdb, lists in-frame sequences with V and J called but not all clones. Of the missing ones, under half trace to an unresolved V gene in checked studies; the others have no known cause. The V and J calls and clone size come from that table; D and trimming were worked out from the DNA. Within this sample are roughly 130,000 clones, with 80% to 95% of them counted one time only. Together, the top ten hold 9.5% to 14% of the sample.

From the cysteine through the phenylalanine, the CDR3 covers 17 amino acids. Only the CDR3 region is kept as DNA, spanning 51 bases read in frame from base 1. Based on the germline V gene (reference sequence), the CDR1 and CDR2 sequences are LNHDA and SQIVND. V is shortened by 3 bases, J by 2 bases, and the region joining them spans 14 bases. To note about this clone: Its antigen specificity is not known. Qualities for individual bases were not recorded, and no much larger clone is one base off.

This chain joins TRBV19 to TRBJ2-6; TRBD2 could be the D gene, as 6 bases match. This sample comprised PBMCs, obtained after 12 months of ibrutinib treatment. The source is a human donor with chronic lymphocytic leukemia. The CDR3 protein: CASSIAGSGPGANVLTF. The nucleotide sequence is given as TGTGCCAGTAGTATTGCAGGGAGCGGGCCTGGGGCCAACGTCCTGACTTTC.